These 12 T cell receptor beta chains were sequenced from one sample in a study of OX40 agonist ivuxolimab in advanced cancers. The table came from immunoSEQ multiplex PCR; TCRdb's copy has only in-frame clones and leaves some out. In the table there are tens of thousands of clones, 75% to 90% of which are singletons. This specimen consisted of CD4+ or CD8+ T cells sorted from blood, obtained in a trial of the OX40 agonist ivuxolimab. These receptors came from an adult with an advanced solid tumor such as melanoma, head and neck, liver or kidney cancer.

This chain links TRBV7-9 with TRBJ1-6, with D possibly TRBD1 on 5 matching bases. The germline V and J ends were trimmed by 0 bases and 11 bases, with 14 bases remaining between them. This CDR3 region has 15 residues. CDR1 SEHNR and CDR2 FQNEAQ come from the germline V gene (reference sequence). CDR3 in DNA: TGTGCCAGCAGCTTAGCGGGGCAGTTGACAACACCCCTCCACTTT. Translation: CASSLAGQLTTPLHF. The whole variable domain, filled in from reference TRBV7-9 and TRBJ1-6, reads DTGVSQNPRHKITKRGQNVTFRCDPISEHNRLYWYRQTLGQGPEFLTYFQNEAQLEKSRLLSDRFSAERPKGSFSTLEIQRTEQGDSAMYLCASSLAGQLTTPLHFGNGTRLTVT.

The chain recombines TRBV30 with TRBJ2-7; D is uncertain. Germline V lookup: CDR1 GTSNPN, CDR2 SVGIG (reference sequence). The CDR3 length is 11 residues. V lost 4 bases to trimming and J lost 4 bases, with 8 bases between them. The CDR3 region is CAWTAEYEQYF. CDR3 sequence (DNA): TGTGCCTGGACAGCCGAATACGAGCAGTACTTC.

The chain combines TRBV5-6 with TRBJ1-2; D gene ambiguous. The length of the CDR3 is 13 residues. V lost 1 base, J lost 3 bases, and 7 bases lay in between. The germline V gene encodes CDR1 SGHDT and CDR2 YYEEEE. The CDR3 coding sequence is TGTGCCAGCAGCTTGCCGATCGACTATGGCTACACCTTC. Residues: CASSLPIDYGYTF.

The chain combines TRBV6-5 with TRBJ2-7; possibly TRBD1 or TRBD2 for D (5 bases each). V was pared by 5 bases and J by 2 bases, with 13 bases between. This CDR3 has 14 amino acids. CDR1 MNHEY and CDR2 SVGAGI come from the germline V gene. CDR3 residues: CASSPWDPTYEQYF. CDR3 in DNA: TGTGCCAGCAGTCCCTGGGACCCAACCTACGAGCAGTACTTC.

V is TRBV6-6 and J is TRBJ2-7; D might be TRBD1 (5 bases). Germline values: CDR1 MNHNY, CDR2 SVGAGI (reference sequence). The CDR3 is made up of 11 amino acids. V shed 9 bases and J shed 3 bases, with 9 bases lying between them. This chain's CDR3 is CARQVSYEQYF. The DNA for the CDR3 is TGTGCCAGACAGGTGAGCTACGAGCAGTACTTC.

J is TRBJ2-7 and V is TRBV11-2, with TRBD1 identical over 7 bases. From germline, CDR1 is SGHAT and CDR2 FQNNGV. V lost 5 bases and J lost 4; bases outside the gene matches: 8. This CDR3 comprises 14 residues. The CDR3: CASSGRAGGYEQYF. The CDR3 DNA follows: TGTGCCAGCAGCGGGCGGGCAGGGGGATACGAGCAGTACTTC.

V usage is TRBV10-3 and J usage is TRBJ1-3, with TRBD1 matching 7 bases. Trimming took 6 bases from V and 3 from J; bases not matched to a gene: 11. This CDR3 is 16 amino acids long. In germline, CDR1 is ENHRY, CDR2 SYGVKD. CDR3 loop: CAISSLLTGNGNTIYF. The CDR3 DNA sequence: TGTGCCATCAGCAGTTTACTGACAGGGAATGGAAACACCATATATTTT.

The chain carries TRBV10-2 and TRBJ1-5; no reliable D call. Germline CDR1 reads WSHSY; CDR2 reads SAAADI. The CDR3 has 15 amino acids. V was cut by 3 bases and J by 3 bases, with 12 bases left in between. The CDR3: CASSDLGHINQPQHF. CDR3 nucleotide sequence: TGCGCCAGCAGTGACCTCGGGCACATCAATCAGCCCCAGCATTTT.

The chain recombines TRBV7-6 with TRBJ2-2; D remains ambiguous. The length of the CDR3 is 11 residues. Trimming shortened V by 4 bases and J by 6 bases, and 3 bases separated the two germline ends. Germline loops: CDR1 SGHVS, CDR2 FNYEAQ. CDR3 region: CASSSPGELFF. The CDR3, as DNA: TGTGCCAGCAGCTCCCCCGGGGAGCTGTTTTTT.

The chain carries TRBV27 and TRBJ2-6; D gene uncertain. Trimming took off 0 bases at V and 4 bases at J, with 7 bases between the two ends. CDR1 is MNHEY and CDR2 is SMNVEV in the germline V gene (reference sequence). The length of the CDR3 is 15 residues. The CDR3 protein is CASSLSISGANVLTF. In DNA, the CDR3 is TGTGCCAGCAGTTTATCAATTTCCGGGGCCAACGTCCTGACTTTC.

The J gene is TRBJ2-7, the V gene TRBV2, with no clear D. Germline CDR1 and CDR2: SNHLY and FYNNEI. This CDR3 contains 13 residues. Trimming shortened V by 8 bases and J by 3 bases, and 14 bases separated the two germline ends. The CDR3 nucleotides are TGTGCCAGCTACCGAAGTCAGAACTACGAGCAGTACTTC. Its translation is CASYRSQNYEQYF.

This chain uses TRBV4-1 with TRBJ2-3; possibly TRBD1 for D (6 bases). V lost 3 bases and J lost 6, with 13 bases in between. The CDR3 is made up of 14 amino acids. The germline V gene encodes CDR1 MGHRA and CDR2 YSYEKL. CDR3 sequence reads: CASSQDSSGDTQYF. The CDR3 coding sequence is TGCGCCAGCAGCCAGGACAGTTCAGGGGATACGCAGTATTTT.